One sample yielded the 7 T cell receptor beta chains listed below, sequenced in a study of T cell responses to AZD1222 COVID-19 vaccine. The repertoire was sequenced with immunoSEQ multiplex PCR; TCRdb's copy has only in-frame clones and lacks some. The repertoire consists of around 130,000 clones, with around nine tenths occurring once and the leading ten covering around 1.7%. Sequencing used peripheral blood, obtained on day 0 of AZD1222 vaccination. The receptors stem from an adult in good health.

This clone showed up just a few times. The chain joins TRBV29-1 to TRBJ1-2, with D hard to call. The CDR3 extends over 11 amino acids. CDR1 is SQVTM, CDR2 ANQGSEA, per germline. In DNA form, the CDR3 reads TGCAGGAGGAACCTGGCTTATGGCTACACCTTC. It codes for CRRNLAYGYTF.

This chain's CDR3 is CASSFGLQQPQHF. The CDR3 region has the DNA TGTGCCAGCAGCTTCGGGCTCCAACAGCCCCAGCATTTT. This rearrangement joins TRBV5-8 to TRBJ1-5; D unclear. In germline, CDR1 is SGHTS, CDR2 YDEGEE. With 2 bases removed from V and 7 bases from J, the gap between germline ends came to 10 bases. The CDR3 totals 13 residues. The full variable domain, in which reference TRBV5-8 and TRBJ1-5 provide the parts outside the CDR3, is EAGVTQSPTHLIKTRGQQATLRCSPISGHTSVYWYQQALGLGLQFLLWYDEGEERNRGNFPPRFSGRQFPNYSSELNVNALELEDSALYLCASSFGLQQPQHFGDGTRLSIL.

The gene calls are TRBV6-5 and TRBJ1-1; 12 bases match TRBD1. The CDR3 extends over 15 amino acids. J lost 3 bases, V lost 6 bases, and 5 bases had no gene match. Looked up from germline, CDR1 is MNHEY and CDR2 is SVGAGI. The CDR3 protein is CASRGQGAGDTEAFF. DNA for the CDR3: TGTGCCAGCAGGGGACAGGGGGCCGGGGACACTGAAGCTTTCTTT.

The genes are TRBV18 and TRBJ1-1; weak D call: TRBD1 (6 bases). Between the trimmed V and J ends, which lost 4 bases and 1 base, there was a span of 13 bases. Germline V gene lookup returns CDR1 KGHSH and CDR2 LQKENI. The length of the CDR3 is 15 residues. Written as DNA, the CDR3 is TGTGCCAGCTCACTCCAGGGGCCTAGGAACACTGAAGCTTTCTTT. Translated, it gives CASSLQGPRNTEAFF.

This chain uses TRBV6-5 with TRBJ1-2; 7 nucleotides line up with TRBD1. The germline CDR1 and CDR2 sequences are MNHEY and SVGAGI. After removal of 6 bases from V and 5 bases from J, the junction contained 12 bases not matched to a gene. This CDR3 spans 15 amino acids. The CDR3 DNA follows: TGTGCCAGCAGGATTCGGACAGGCAGAAAATATGGCTACACCTTC. It yields the protein CASRIRTGRKYGYTF.

This chain links TRBV25-1 with TRBJ1-1; D gene uncertain. This CDR3 spans 12 amino acids. Germline V lookup: CDR1 MGHDK, CDR2 SYGVNS. V was trimmed by 3 bases and J by 3 bases, leaving 5 bases between them. The CDR3 bases are TGTGCCAGCAGTGACCCGGACACTGAAGCTTTCTTT. Its protein is CASSDPDTEAFF.

The chain carries TRBV7-2 and TRBJ2-5; TRBD1 matches at 10 bases. The CDR3 extends over 15 amino acids. The V and J ends lost 4 bases and 1 base, in that order; junction bases with no gene match: 3. Per the germline V gene, CDR1 is SGHTA and CDR2 is FQGNSA. CDR3 residues: CASSSGQGTQETQYF. The CDR3 DNA reads as TGTGCCAGCAGCTCGGGACAGGGGACCCAAGAGACCCAGTACTTC.